This T cell receptor beta chain was observed in a study of blood T cell repertoires in COVID-19. Background on the study: From the United States, Italy and Spain came samples of acute and convalescent COVID-19. T cells, B-cell-depleted T cells, or PBMCs supplied cDNA or gDNA.

V trimming: 10 bases; J trimming: 2 bases; junction bases outside the gene matches: 10. This CDR3 has 15 amino acids. Per the germline V gene, CDR1 is SEHNR and CDR2 is FQNEAQ (reference sequence). Original data processing: Reference gene primer amplification yielded estimated nucleated cell counts. Generated by immunoSEQ multiplex PCR, the TCRdb table keeps only in-frame clones and is missing some. V, J and clone size derive from that table, while D and trimming were established from the DNA sequence. The profile shows about 140,000 clones, 80% to 90% of them singletons. The sequence came from a woman aged 55-70 years with acute or convalescent COVID-19. The sample was peripheral blood. The chain recombines TRBV7-9 with TRBJ2-3; 9 bases agree with TRBD2. Here the CDR3 reads CATSGLALSTDTQYF. For the CDR3, the DNA is TGTGCCACTTCGGGACTAGCCCTATCCACAGATACGCAGTATTTT.